These 30 T cell receptor beta chains came from one sample sequenced in a study of OX40 agonist ivuxolimab in advanced cancers. Produced via immunoSEQ multiplex PCR; TCRdb's table is partial and in-frame only. The top ten hold around 1% of the sample, which has tens of thousands of clones, 70% to 90% seen once. The sample was CD4+ or CD8+ T cells sorted from blood, taken in a trial of the OX40 agonist ivuxolimab. Receptors were obtained from an adult with an advanced solid tumor such as melanoma, head and neck, liver or kidney cancer.

This clone was seen a handful of times. The CDR3: CASSRAGGPDTQYF. Written as DNA, the CDR3 is TGTGCCAGCAGCCGAGCGGGAGGGCCAGATACGCAGTATTTT. This chain links TRBV7-3 with TRBJ2-3; 10 bases match TRBD2. The ends lost 5 bases at V and 4 bases at J; junction bases unmatched: 3. The CDR3 runs to 14 residues. CDR1 and CDR2 from the germline V gene are SGHTA and FQGTGA.

The chain combines TRBV11-3 with TRBJ2-6; a possible D gene is TRBD2 (7 bases). The germline gives CDR1 SGHNT, CDR2 YENEEA. The CDR3 is 16 amino acids. V was clipped by 3 bases and J by 1 base, with 10 bases between them. The CDR3 region has the DNA TGTGCCAGCAGCTTGGGGGGGCAATCTGGGGCCAACGTCCTGACTTTC. Its protein product is CASSLGGQSGANVLTF.

V and J are TRBV4-3 and TRBJ2-2; D is possibly TRBD2 (6 bases). V gave up 0 bases and J gave up 6 bases, with 8 bases separating them. Germline CDR1 reads LGHNA; CDR2 reads YSLEER. This CDR3 is 14 amino acids long. The CDR3 sequence is CASSQETRSGELFF. For the CDR3, the DNA is TGCGCCAGCAGCCAAGAGACTAGGTCCGGGGAGCTGTTTTTT.

This chain uses TRBV11-1 with TRBJ1-5; D ambiguous. Germline CDR1 and CDR2: SGHAT and FQDESV (reference sequence). This CDR3 has 15 residues. Trimming pared 4 bases from V and 0 bases from J, leaving 10 bases between. CDR3 sequence reads: CASSSDWYSNQPQHF. In nucleotides, the CDR3 is TGTGCCAGCAGCTCAGACTGGTATAGCAATCAGCCCCAGCATTTT.

This clone was seen a single time. This rearrangement joins TRBV6-5 to TRBJ1-3; D might be TRBD1 (6 bases). There are 16 residues in the CDR3. V lost 0 bases and J lost 0, with 9 bases in between. The germline gives CDR1 MNHEY, CDR2 SVGAGI. CDR3 nucleotide sequence: TGTGCCAGCAGTTACTCGAGGACAGCCTCTGGAAACACCATATATTTT. This gives the protein CASSYSRTASGNTIYF.

This chain connects TRBV6-5 to TRBJ2-4; a weak D match, TRBD1 (5 bases). The germline CDR1 and CDR2 sequences are MNHEY and SVGAGI. V was trimmed by 4 bases and J by 0 bases, leaving 7 bases between them. This CDR3 is 14 amino acids long. CDR3 residues: CASSSRVAKNIQYF. The CDR3 nucleotides are TGTGCCAGCAGTTCCAGGGTAGCCAAAAACATTCAGTACTTC.

The rearrangement uses TRBV7-3 and TRBJ2-3, with 8 bases aligning to TRBD2. The germline CDR1 and CDR2 sequences are SGHTA and FQGTGA. This CDR3 region has 13 residues. The V gene end was trimmed by 2 bases and the J gene end by 8 bases; junction bases not matched to a gene: 3. CDR3 coding DNA: TGTGCCAGCAGCTTAGGGACTAGAGTTACGCAGTATTTT. This codes for CASSLGTRVTQYF.

The rearrangement uses TRBV20-1 and TRBJ2-7, with a possible D match to TRBD2 (5 bases). Trimming removed 5 bases from V and 10 bases from J, with 15 bases in between. CDR3 length: 11 residues. Germline V gene sequence: CDR1 DFQATT, CDR2 SNEGSKA (reference sequence). The CDR3 protein is CSARKGDYQYF. DNA of the CDR3: TGCAGTGCTCGAAAGGGCGACTATCAGTACTTC.

The chain is built from TRBV5-1 and TRBJ2-5, with 9 bases lining up with TRBD1. This CDR3 spans 16 amino acids. Germline loops: CDR1 SGHRS, CDR2 YFSETQ. V shed 4 bases, J shed 3 bases, and the junction held 10 bases outside the gene matches. CDR3 nucleotides: TGCGCCAGCAGCGGCCGGACAGGGGACCAAAAAGAGACCCAGTACTTC. This codes for CASSGRTGDQKETQYF.

The chain recombines TRBV5-4 with TRBJ2-4; D could derive from TRBD1 or TRBD2 (7 bases each). CDR1 and CDR2 (germline): SGHNT, YYREEE (reference sequence). Trimming stripped 4 bases from V and 1 base from J, with 21 bases between. CDR3 length equals 18 residues. CDR3 in amino acids: CASSRATGEGFAKNIQYF. The DNA of the CDR3 is TGTGCCAGCAGCCGGGCTACAGGGGAGGGTTTCGCCAAAAACATTCAGTACTTC.

This clone was seen only a few times. The V gene is TRBV9, the J gene TRBJ1-1; possible D gene TRBD1, 5 bases. The V end was cut by 0 bases, the J end by 3 bases, with 6 bases between. Germline CDR1 and CDR2: SGDLS and YYNGEE. The CDR3 is 13 residues long. The CDR3 bases are TGTGCCAGCAGCGTAGGGGGGTACACTGAAGCTTTCTTT. Amino acids: CASSVGGYTEAFF.

As DNA, the CDR3 is TGTGCCAGCTCACCATTCTCAGAGAACACCGGGGAGCTGTTTTTT. This gives the protein CASSPFSENTGELFF. This chain joins TRBV18 and TRBJ2-2; no reliable D call. The CDR3 totals 15 residues. Trimming removed 2 bases from V and 1 base from J, with 8 bases in between. Germline V gene sequence: CDR1 KGHSH, CDR2 LQKENI.

This chain joins TRBV7-7 and TRBJ2-3; D gene uncertain. The V gene's germline CDR1 is SSHAT and CDR2 FNYEAQ (reference sequence). CDR3 length equals 13 residues. Trimming shortened V by 5 bases and J by 0 bases, and 6 bases separated the two germline ends. CDR3: CASSPASTDTQYF. CDR3 sequence (DNA): TGTGCCAGCAGCCCGGCTAGCACAGATACGCAGTATTTT.

The chain carries TRBV7-2 and TRBJ2-7; TRBD2 matches at 7 bases. Germline values: CDR1 SGHTA, CDR2 FQGNSA. The V segment lost 5 bases and the J segment 0 bases; nucleotides outside the gene matches: 4. This CDR3 spans 14 amino acids. This chain's CDR3 is CASSLTSDSYEQYF. CDR3 nucleotide sequence: TGTGCCAGCAGCCTCACTAGCGACTCCTACGAGCAGTACTTC.

This chain uses TRBV7-2 with TRBJ1-1; the D gene is possibly TRBD1 (5 bases). V gave up 5 bases and J gave up 0 bases, with 16 bases separating them. Germline V gene lookup returns CDR1 SGHTA and CDR2 FQGNSA. CDR3 length equals 16 residues. CDR3 sequence reads: CASSTPPGQLNTEAFF. Here the CDR3 DNA reads TGTGCCAGCAGCACCCCACCGGGGCAGTTGAACACTGAAGCTTTCTTT.

About this clone: At one boundary the junction diverges from the germline segment, which might be a read error. The V and J genes are TRBV10-3 and TRBJ2-3; D not certain. In germline, CDR1 is ENHRY, CDR2 SYGVKD. The CDR3 runs to 13 residues. The CDR3 reads CAISKEATKLVYF. In DNA, the CDR3 is TGTGCCATCAGTAAGGAAGCGACAAAGCTAGTGTACTTT.

The V gene is TRBV30, the J gene TRBJ1-5; 7 bases agree with TRBD1. This CDR3 region has 15 residues. V gave up 0 bases and J gave up 5 bases; unmatched junction bases: 7. Germline V gene data show CDR1 as GTSNPN and CDR2 as SVGIG (reference sequence). This CDR3 reads CAWSVLGGADQPQHF. CDR3 nucleotides: TGTGCCTGGAGTGTACTAGGGGGCGCAGATCAGCCCCAGCATTTT.

The chain combines TRBV15 with TRBJ1-1; a possible D gene is TRBD1 (5 bases). This CDR3 comprises 15 residues. The germline V gene encodes CDR1 LNHNV and CDR2 YYDKDF (reference sequence). The V end lost 3 bases, the J end lost 1 base, and 12 bases lay between the germline ends. CDR3: CATSSRTLTNTEAFF. The CDR3, as DNA: TGTGCCACCAGCAGCCGGACACTCACGAACACTGAAGCTTTCTTT.

V is TRBV11-3 and J is TRBJ2-1; a possible D gene is TRBD1 (5 bases). V dropped 1 base and J dropped 5 bases, with 15 bases sitting between them. Germline CDR1 SGHNT, CDR2 YENEEA. This CDR3 spans 16 amino acids. The CDR3 loop is CASSLGLGVGNNEQFF. CDR3 DNA sequence: TGTGCCAGCAGCTTAGGCCTAGGGGTGGGAAACAATGAGCAGTTCTTC.

This sequence joins TRBV6-1 and TRBJ1-2; 10 bases are a match to TRBD1. This CDR3 has 14 amino acids. V gave up 5 bases and J gave up 4 bases; unmatched junction bases: 4. Germline-derived CDR1 and CDR2 are MNHNS and SASEGT. DNA of the CDR3: TGTGCCAGCAGTTTCCGGGACAGGGGCTATGGCTACACCTTC. Translating gives CASSFRDRGYGYTF.

This chain uses TRBV29-1 with TRBJ2-5; D is unresolved. This CDR3 has 12 residues. Germline values: CDR1 SQVTM, CDR2 ANQGSEA. V lost 2 bases and J 4 bases, leaving 8 bases between the germline ends. CDR3 sequence (DNA): TGCAGCGTTGAAAAGGGCGGAGAGACCCAGTACTTC. This translates into CSVEKGGETQYF.

The genes are TRBV4-1 and TRBJ2-1, with TRBD2 matching 10 bases. With 1 base clipped from V and 4 bases from J, the junction kept 1 base outside the gene matches. CDR3 length: 15 amino acids. Germline V lookup: CDR1 MGHRA, CDR2 YSYEKL. CDR3 sequence reads: CASSQGTSGYNEQFF. The CDR3 DNA sequence: TGCGCCAGCAGCCAAGGGACTAGCGGTTACAATGAGCAGTTCTTC.

The chain combines TRBV5-1 with TRBJ1-6; TRBD1 might be the D (5 bases). The CDR3 spans 12 residues. CDR1 SGHRS and CDR2 YFSETQ come from the germline V gene. Trimming left V 7 bases short and J 10 bases short, with 12 bases between. This chain's CDR3 is CASSLGGSPLHF. For the CDR3, the DNA is TGCGCCAGCTCCCTCGGGGGATCACCCCTCCACTTT.

The chain combines TRBV7-9 with TRBJ2-5, with 9 bases aligning to TRBD1. The CDR3 totals 16 residues. From germline, CDR1 is SEHNR and CDR2 FQNEAQ (reference sequence). With V trimmed by 4 bases and J by 1 base, 7 bases remained unmatched. The CDR3 sequence is CASSSSGQGGQETQYF. CDR3 DNA: TGTGCCAGCAGCTCATCGGGACAGGGAGGCCAAGAGACCCAGTACTTC.

The genes are TRBV30 and TRBJ2-3; TRBD2 matches at 12 bases. CDR1 is GTSNPN and CDR2 is SVGIG in the germline V gene (reference sequence). V gave up 5 bases and J gave up 4 bases; unmatched junction bases: 4. The CDR3 has 14 amino acids. This chain's CDR3 is CAWGLAGSADTQYF. The CDR3 region has the DNA TGTGCCTGGGGACTAGCGGGAAGCGCAGATACGCAGTATTTT. The full variable domain, completed using reference TRBV30 and TRBJ2-3, is SQTIHQWPATLVQPVGSPLSLECTVEGTSNPNLYWYRQAAGRGLQLLFYSVGIGQISSEVPQNLSASRPQDRQFILSSKKLLLSDSGFYLCAWGLAGSADTQYFGPGTRLTVL.

This clone was counted a few times. The chain carries TRBV29-1 and TRBJ1-2; D is unresolved. The CDR3 loop spans 11 amino acids. V lost 7 bases and J 4 bases, leaving 10 bases between the germline ends. Germline V gene sequence: CDR1 SQVTM, CDR2 ANQGSEA. The CDR3 loop reads CSAVESYGYTF. The CDR3 DNA follows: TGCAGCGCCGTGGAAAGCTATGGCTACACCTTC.

The chain links TRBV18 to TRBJ2-4; D is unresolved. V was cut by 3 bases and J by 0 bases, with 15 bases left in between. From germline, CDR1 is KGHSH and CDR2 LQKENI. The CDR3 sequence is 17 residues long. The CDR3 spells CASSPIRATIAKNIQYF. As DNA, the CDR3 is TGTGCCAGCTCACCCATTCGCGCGACGATAGCCAAAAACATTCAGTACTTC. Based on the CDR3 plus reference TRBV18 and TRBJ2-4, the full variable domain is NAGVMQNPRHLVRRRGQEARLRCSPMKGHSHVYWYRQLPEEGLKFMVYLQKENIIDESGMPKERFSAEFPKEGPSILRIQQVVRGDSAAYFCASSPIRATIAKNIQYFGAGTRLSVL.

To note about this clone: Germline is not matched at one junction end, which may reflect a read error. The chain joins TRBV7-7 to TRBJ2-1; 12 positions match TRBD2. The CDR3 runs 15 residues. In germline, CDR1 is SSHAT, CDR2 FNYEAQ (reference sequence). Written as DNA, the CDR3 is TGTGCTAGCAGCTTGAGACTAGCGGGAGTCAATGAGCAGTTCTTC. This codes for CASSLRLAGVNEQFF. The whole variable domain, filled in from reference TRBV7-7 and TRBJ2-1, reads GAGVSQSPRYKVTKRGQDVTLRCDPISSHATLYWYQQALGQGPEFLTYFNYEAQPDKSGLPSDRFSAERPEGSISTLTIQRTEQRDSAMYRCASSLRLAGVNEQFFGPGTRLTVL.

This chain uses TRBV2 with TRBJ1-6, with D unresolved. The germline V and J ends were trimmed by 4 bases and 8 bases, with 12 bases remaining between them. The CDR3 has 14 residues. Germline-derived CDR1 and CDR2 are SNHLY and FYNNEI. The CDR3 region is CASSAVGRDSPLHF. For the CDR3, the DNA is TGTGCCAGCAGTGCGGTGGGCAGAGATTCACCCCTCCACTTT.

The V and J genes are TRBV18 and TRBJ1-1; tentative D call: TRBD1 (6 bases). The CDR3 consists of 16 residues. V lost 0 bases, J lost 4 bases, and 15 bases lay in between. Germline assignment: CDR1 KGHSH and CDR2 LQKENI. CDR3 DNA: TGTGCCAGCTCACCACCGCGCGGAGGGGGGGCCACTGAAGCTTTCTTT. Protein: CASSPPRGGGATEAFF.